A selection of T cell receptor beta chains follows, all from one sample in a study of CD8 T cells in ankylosing spondylitis. Using its own MiXCR run on the 5' RACE reads, TCRdb lists one record per CDR3 protein. The sample holds approximately 400,000 distinct CDR3 sequences; roughly 26% are singletons and the top ten take about 0.89%. Material: blood, either unsorted or a sorted T cell fraction (not recorded which). Receptor source: a male donor with ankylosing spondylitis. Each CDR3 is given with its conserved first and last residue. Fields, in order: J gene, CDR3 length, V gene, D gene, CDR3 protein. The D gene is left open where the match is weak.

J: TRBJ2-2
length: 17
V: TRBV4-2
D: TRBD1
CDR3: CASSHGPGQGNTGELFF

J: TRBJ1-2
length: 14
V: TRBV7-9
D: TRBD1
CDR3: CASSLPGQNYGYTF

J: TRBJ1-5
length: 14
V: TRBV6-2/TRBV6-3
D: .
CDR3: CASSWTAINQPQHF

J: TRBJ1-6
length: 15
V: TRBV20-1
D: .
CDR3: CSARGPGHFNSPLHF

J: TRBJ1-1
length: 17
V: TRBV11-3
D: TRBD1
CDR3: CASSPGQGAALNTEAFF

J: TRBJ2-3
length: 14
V: TRBV12-3/TRBV12-4
D: .
CDR3: CATALRIFTDTQYF

J: TRBJ1-4
length: 15
V: TRBV12-3/TRBV12-4
D: .
CDR3: CASSRRTALPQKLFF

J: TRBJ1-1
length: 13
V: TRBV18
D: .
CDR3: CASSPLPDAEAFF

J: TRBJ2-1
length: 17
V: TRBV24-1
D: .
CDR3: CATSDLKGSAWGNEQFF

J: TRBJ1-2
length: 12
V: TRBV20-1
D: .
CDR3: CSARVQGYGYTF

J: TRBJ1-1
length: 14
V: TRBV5-1
D: .
CDR3: CASSLRTRNTEAFF

J: TRBJ2-5
length: 15
V: TRBV20-1
D: .
CDR3: CSASQGGGEQETQYF

J: TRBJ1-2
length: 15
V: TRBV4-1
D: .
CDR3: CASSQDQGRVVGYTF

J: TRBJ1-2
length: 17
V: TRBV11-2
D: .
CDR3: CASSLDGIKISWSGYTF

J: TRBJ2-5
length: 15
V: TRBV7-9
D: .
CDR3: CASSFSAGPQETQYF

J: TRBJ1-2
length: 13
V: TRBV20-1
D: .
CDR3: CSAPDGRNYGYTF

J: TRBJ2-5
length: 15
V: TRBV28
D: .
CDR3: CASSLRRPAQETQYF

J: TRBJ2-3
length: 16
V: TRBV7-6
D: TRBD2
CDR3: CASSLATGGSLDTQYF

J: TRBJ2-5
length: 16
V: TRBV25-1
D: TRBD2
CDR3: CASSAGLAGFQETQYF

J: TRBJ1-2
length: 15
V: TRBV5-1
D: .
CDR3: CASSLDGAANYGYTF

J: TRBJ1-4
length: 15
V: TRBV11-2
D: .
CDR3: CASSLEGAGNEKLFF

J: TRBJ1-1
length: 13
V: TRBV19
D: .
CDR3: CASSITGNTEAFF

J: TRBJ2-5
length: 15
V: TRBV14
D: .
CDR3: CASSQGTGGKETQYF

J: TRBJ2-3
length: 13
V: TRBV7-9
D: .
CDR3: CASSPSGADTQYF

J: TRBJ2-3
length: 11
V: TRBV12-3/TRBV12-4
D: .
CDR3: CASTSGDTQYF

J: TRBJ2-7
length: 16
V: TRBV10-3
D: TRBD2
CDR3: CAISQGPLAGLVEQYF

J: TRBJ2-5
length: 13
V: TRBV18
D: .
CDR3: CASSPPSKETQYF